This T cell receptor (beta chain) was obtained from a study of cytomegalovirus exposure and HLA in healthy donors. Germline V lookup: CDR1 SGHNT, CDR2 YYREEE (reference sequence). V was clipped by 3 bases and J by 6 bases; unmatched bases: 11. The CDR3 has 16 residues. Study findings and constraints: Most TCR sequences were uncommon, yet certain public TCRs appeared in many donors.

PCR used 60 Vbeta primers and 13 Jbeta primers. TCRdb's copy holds only in-frame clones and misses some; the assay was immunoSEQ multiplex PCR. Its clone listing holds under 200,000 clones. A word on this clone: The antigen is undetermined.

The V gene is TRBV5-4, the J gene TRBJ2-5, with 10 bases aligning to TRBD2. Material: PBMCs. This TCR derives from a woman aged 18-29 years in good health and CMV-seropositive. CDR3 amino acids: CASSWGAAGGSQTQYF. CDR3 sequence (DNA): TGTGCCAGCAGCTGGGGCGCAGCGGGAGGGTCTCAGACCCAGTACTTC.